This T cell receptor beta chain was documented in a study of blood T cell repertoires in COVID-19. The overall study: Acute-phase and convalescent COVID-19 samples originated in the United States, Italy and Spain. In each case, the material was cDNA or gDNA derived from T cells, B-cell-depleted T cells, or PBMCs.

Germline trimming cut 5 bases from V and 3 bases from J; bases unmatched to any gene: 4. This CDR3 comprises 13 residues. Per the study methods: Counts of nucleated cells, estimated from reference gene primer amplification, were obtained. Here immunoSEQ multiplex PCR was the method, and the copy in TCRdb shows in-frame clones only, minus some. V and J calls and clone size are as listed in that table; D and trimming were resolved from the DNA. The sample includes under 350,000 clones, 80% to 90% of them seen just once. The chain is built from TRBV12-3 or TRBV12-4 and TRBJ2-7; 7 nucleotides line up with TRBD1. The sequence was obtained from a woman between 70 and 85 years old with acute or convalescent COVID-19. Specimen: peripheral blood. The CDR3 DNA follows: TGTGCCAGCAGTCAAACAGGGGTCTACGAGCAGTACTTC. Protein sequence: CASSQTGVYEQYF.